A selection of T cell receptor beta chains follows, all from one sample in a study of control samples from healthy donors and cancer patients. The repertoire was sequenced with immunoSEQ multiplex PCR; TCRdb's copy has only in-frame clones and lacks some. The sample shows tens of thousands of clones, roughly 86% of them seen only once. The specimen sequenced was blood. Source of these receptors: a man between 50 and 59 years old in good health. Each CDR3 is given with its conserved first and last residue. Fields, in order: CDR3 protein, CDR3 DNA, CDR3 length, J gene, clone size, D gene, V gene. The D gene is left open where the match is weak. Not all rows give a size; the values are once, few, many and, for expanded clones, a class.

CDR3: CASRSGGTAYGYTF
DNA: TGTGCCAGTAGAAGTGGTGGGACGGCCTATGGCTACACCTTC
length: 14
J: TRBJ1-2
size: few
D: NA
V: TRBV19

CDR3: CARRLDGPGGHRGLLETQYF
DNA: TGTGCCAGAAGGCTGGATGGCCCAGGGGGGCACAGGGGCCTTCTGGAGACCCAGTACTTC
length: 20
J: TRBJ2-5
size: NA
D: NA
V: TRBV5-3

CDR3: CSVAGQNTEAFF
DNA: TGCAGCGTTGCCGGACAGAACACTGAAGCTTTCTTT
length: 12
J: TRBJ1-1
size: once
D: NA
V: TRBV29-1

CDR3: CAWSPRGHDSPLHF
DNA: TGTGCCTGGAGTCCCAGGGGGCACGATTCACCCCTCCACTTT
length: 14
J: TRBJ1-6
size: NA
D: TRBD1
V: TRBV30

CDR3: CASSRLSTDTQYF
DNA: TGTGCCAGCAGTAGGCTGAGCACAGATACGCAGTATTTT
length: 13
J: TRBJ2-3
size: NA
D: NA
V: TRBV6-2/TRBV6-3

CDR3: CASSVAATGRTSPLHF
DNA: TGTGCCAGCAGCGTAGCGGCTACAGGGAGAACTTCACCCCTCCACTTT
length: 16
J: TRBJ1-6
size: NA
D: NA
V: TRBV9

CDR3: CASSDGGGLRQPQHF
DNA: TGTGCCAGCAGTGACGGGGGGGGGCTAAGGCAGCCCCAGCATTTT
length: 15
J: TRBJ1-5
size: NA
D: NA
V: TRBV2

CDR3: CASSLSGPGGNTIYF
DNA: TGTGCCAGTAGTCTCAGTGGGCCGGGCGGAAACACCATATATTTT
length: 15
J: TRBJ1-3
size: NA
D: NA
V: TRBV19

CDR3: CASSRGQGVTEAFF
DNA: TGTGCCAGCAGCCGAGGACAGGGGGTCACTGAAGCTTTCTTT
length: 14
J: TRBJ1-1
size: NA
D: TRBD1
V: TRBV7-9

CDR3: CSVERQGGEKLFF
DNA: TGCAGCGTTGAACGGCAGGGGGGGGAAAAACTGTTTTTT
length: 13
J: TRBJ1-4
size: NA
D: TRBD1
V: TRBV29-1

CDR3: CASSPRGGSAEAFF
DNA: TGTGCCAGCAGCCCCCGTGGAGGGAGTGCTGAAGCTTTCTTT
length: 14
J: TRBJ1-1
size: NA
D: NA
V: TRBV9

CDR3: CASSSGQITGRLNSPLHF
DNA: TGTGCCAGCAGCTCGGGGCAAATAACGGGGCGCTTGAATTCACCCCTCCACTTT
length: 18
J: TRBJ1-6
size: NA
D: NA
V: TRBV11-3

CDR3: CASSQLVRDTIYF
DNA: TGTGCCAGCAGCCAACTGGTCCGAGACACCATATATTTT
length: 13
J: TRBJ1-3
size: NA
D: NA
V: TRBV3-1/TRBV3-2

CDR3: CASSPWTVTGELFF
DNA: TGTGCCAGCAGCCCTTGGACAGTCACCGGGGAGCTGTTTTTT
length: 14
J: TRBJ2-2
size: once
D: NA
V: TRBV11-2

CDR3: CASSEGQRLASQETQYF
DNA: TGTGCCAGCAGTGAGGGTCAAAGACTAGCGTCCCAAGAGACCCAGTACTTC
length: 17
J: TRBJ2-5
size: NA
D: TRBD2
V: TRBV2

CDR3: CASSLDGDYEQYF
DNA: TGCGCCAGCAGCTTGGATGGAGACTACGAGCAGTACTTC
length: 13
J: TRBJ2-7
size: NA
D: NA
V: TRBV5-1

CDR3: CASSFDGRQGPTQYF
DNA: TGTGCCAGCAGCTTCGACGGGAGACAGGGGCCGACCCAGTACTTC
length: 15
J: TRBJ2-5
size: NA
D: TRBD1
V: TRBV5-6

CDR3: CASSSRQGGNQPQHF
DNA: TGTGCCAGCAGTTCACGACAGGGGGGCAATCAGCCCCAGCATTTT
length: 15
J: TRBJ1-5
size: NA
D: TRBD1
V: TRBV6-5

CDR3: CASSWDGGVEQYF
DNA: TGCGCCAGCAGCTGGGACGGTGGGGTCGAGCAGTACTTC
length: 13
J: TRBJ2-7
size: few
D: NA
V: TRBV5-1

CDR3: CASTRPPETEAFF
DNA: TGTGCCAGCACTAGGCCCCCCGAGACTGAAGCTTTCTTT
length: 13
J: TRBJ1-1
size: NA
D: NA
V: TRBV7-8

CDR3: CASSELALAGELFF
DNA: TGTGCCAGCAGTGAATTAGCTTTGGCCGGGGAGCTGTTTTTT
length: 14
J: TRBJ2-2
size: NA
D: NA
V: TRBV6-1

CDR3: CATSDPAGGKGEQFF
DNA: TGTGCCACCAGTGACCCAGCAGGGGGAAAAGGTGAGCAGTTCTTC
length: 15
J: TRBJ2-1
size: NA
D: TRBD1
V: TRBV24-1

CDR3: CASSVSKDTEAFF
DNA: TGTGCCAGCAGCGTATCCAAGGACACTGAAGCTTTCTTT
length: 13
J: TRBJ1-1
size: once
D: NA
V: TRBV9